This T cell receptor (beta chain) is from a study of cytomegalovirus exposure and HLA in healthy donors. V lost 5 bases and J lost 0, with 16 bases in between. Per germline, CDR1 MDHEN and CDR2 SYDVKM. CDR3 length: 16 amino acids. 13 Jbeta primers and 60 Vbeta primers were used for the PCR. Generated by immunoSEQ multiplex PCR, the TCRdb table keeps only in-frame clones and is missing some. The sample holds about 82,000 clones, 70% to 80% seen once. The chain has TRBV28 and TRBJ1-1; D is uncertain. The sequenced material came from PBMCs. The receptor comes from a man between 50 and 59 years old in good health and CMV-seronegative. CDR3 nucleotide sequence: TGTGCCAGCAGTCGATCAGGTCCCTACATGAACACTGAAGCTTTCTTT. Residues: CASSRSGPYMNTEAFF.